The TCR beta chain under discussion was sequenced for a study of cytomegalovirus exposure and HLA in healthy donors. The method was immunoSEQ multiplex PCR; TCRdb's version includes in-frame clones alone and lacks a portion of them. This table holds 95,000 to 150,000 clones, about 93% found once. The CDR3 has 13 residues. The junction had 4 bases not matched to a gene; V was cut back by 6 bases and J by 5 bases. The germline CDR1 and CDR2 sequences are MDHEN and SYDVKM. Study results and limitations: Specificity for CMV antigens was confirmed in vitro for three of the CMV-associated chains. The authors enumerated 150 to 200 TCR beta chains as linked to cytomegalovirus. Cytomegalovirus status was reportedly diagnosed by the classifier with high specificity and sensitivity.

A note on this clone: Its specificity is not known.

V is TRBV28 and J is TRBJ2-3; TRBD1 aligns across 8 bases. The sequence was collected from a young woman in good health and CMV-seronegative. The sequencing input was PBMCs. The CDR3 DNA reads as TGTGCCAGCAGCCAGGGGGCTGTAGATACGCAGTATTTT. The encoded protein is CASSQGAVDTQYF. The variable domain in full, with the rest retrieved from reference TRBV28 and TRBJ2-3, is DVKVTQSSRYLVKRTGEKVFLECVQDMDHENMFWYRQDPGLGLRLIYFSYDVKMKEKGDIPEGYSVSREKKERFSLILESASTNQTSMYLCASSQGAVDTQYFGPGTRLTVL.